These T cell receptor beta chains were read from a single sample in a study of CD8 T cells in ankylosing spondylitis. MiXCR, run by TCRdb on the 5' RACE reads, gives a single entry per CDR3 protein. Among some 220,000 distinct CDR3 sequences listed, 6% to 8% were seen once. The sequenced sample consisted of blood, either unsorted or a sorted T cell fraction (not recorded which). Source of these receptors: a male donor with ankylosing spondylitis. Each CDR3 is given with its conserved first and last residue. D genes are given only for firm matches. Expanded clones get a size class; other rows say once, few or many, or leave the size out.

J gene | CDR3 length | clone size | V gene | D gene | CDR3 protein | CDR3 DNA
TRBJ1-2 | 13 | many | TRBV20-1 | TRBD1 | CSAHPDRVAGYTF | TGCAGTGCCCATCCGGACAGGGTGGCTGGCTACACCTTC
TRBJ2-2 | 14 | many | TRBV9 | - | CASSVGGGAGELFF | TGTGCCAGCAGCGTAGGGGGTGGGGCCGGGGAGCTGTTTTTT
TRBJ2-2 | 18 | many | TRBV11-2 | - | CASSQKGWQGKSTGELFF | TGTGCCAGCAGCCAGAAGGGGTGGCAGGGGAAAAGCACCGGGGAGCTGTTTTTT
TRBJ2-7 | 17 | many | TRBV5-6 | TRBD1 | CASSLWSGTGAPYEQYF | TGTGCCAGCAGCTTATGGTCCGGGACAGGGGCGCCCTACGAGCAGTACTTC
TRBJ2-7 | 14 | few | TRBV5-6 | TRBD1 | CASSPGTGRDEQYF | TGTGCCAGCAGCCCCGGGACAGGGCGCGACGAGCAGTACTTC
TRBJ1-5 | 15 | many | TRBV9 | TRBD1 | CASSAGGTGVQPQHF | TGTGCCAGCAGCGCAGGGGGGACAGGGGTTCAGCCCCAGCATTTT
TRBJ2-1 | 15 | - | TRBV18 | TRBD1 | CASSPRDSKNNEQFF | TGTGCCAGCTCACCCCGGGACAGCAAAAACAATGAGCAGTTCTTC
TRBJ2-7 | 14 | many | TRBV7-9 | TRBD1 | CASSFGTGPKEQYF | TGTGCCAGCAGTTTCGGGACAGGGCCCAAGGAGCAGTACTTC
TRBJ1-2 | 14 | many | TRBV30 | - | CAWSWDLQESGYTF | TGTGCCTGGAGTTGGGACTTACAGGAATCGGGCTACACCTTC
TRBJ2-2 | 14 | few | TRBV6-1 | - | CASSTGTNTGELFF | TGTGCCAGCAGTACAGGGACGAACACCGGGGAGCTGTTTTTT
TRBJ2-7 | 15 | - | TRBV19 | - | CASSIDHKTTYEQYF | TGTGCCAGTAGTATAGATCACAAGACTACCTACGAGCAGTACTTC
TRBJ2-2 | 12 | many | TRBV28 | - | CASTKGPGELFF | TGTGCCAGCACCAAGGGGCCCGGGGAGCTGTTTTTT
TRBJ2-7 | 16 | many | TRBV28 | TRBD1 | CASSHYFRDRTYEQYF | TGTGCCAGCAGTCATTATTTTCGGGACAGAACCTACGAGCAGTACTTC
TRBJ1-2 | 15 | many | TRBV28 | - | CASSRPTGVYYGYTF | TGTGCCAGCAGCCGCCCTACAGGAGTCTACTATGGCTACACCTTC
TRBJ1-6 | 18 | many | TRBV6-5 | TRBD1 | CASSYSNLRGLGNSPLHF | TGTGCCAGCAGTTACTCCAACTTGAGGGGGCTGGGGAATTCACCCCTCCACTTT
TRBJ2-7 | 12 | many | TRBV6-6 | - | CASSYGRYEQYF | TGTGCCAGCAGTTACGGGCGGTACGAGCAGTACTTC
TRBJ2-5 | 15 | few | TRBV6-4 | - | CASSPTAGGQETQYF | TGTGCCAGCAGCCCTACCGCGGGCGGTCAAGAGACCCAGTACTTC
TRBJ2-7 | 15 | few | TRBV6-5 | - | CASSYAMGVDYEQYF | TGTGCCAGCAGTTACGCTATGGGGGTCGACTACGAGCAGTACTTC
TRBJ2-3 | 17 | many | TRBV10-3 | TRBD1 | CAISESWDSTSTDTQYF | TGTGCCATCAGTGAGTCGTGGGACAGCACTAGCACAGATACGCAGTATTTT
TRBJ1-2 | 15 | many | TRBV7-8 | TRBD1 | CASSLGGAGGYGYTF | TGTGCCAGCAGCTTAGGAGGGGCAGGGGGCTATGGCTACACCTTC
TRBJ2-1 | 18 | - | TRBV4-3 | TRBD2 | CASSQEALAGVGYNEQFF | TGCGCCAGCAGCCAAGAAGCCCTAGCGGGAGTTGGCTACAATGAGCAGTTCTTC
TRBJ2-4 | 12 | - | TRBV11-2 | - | CASSLIQNIQYF | TGTGCCAGCAGCTTAATCCAAAACATTCAGTACTTC
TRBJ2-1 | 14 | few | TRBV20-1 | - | CSASSSVSYNEQFF | TGCAGTGCTAGTAGTAGCGTATCCTACAATGAGCAGTTCTTC
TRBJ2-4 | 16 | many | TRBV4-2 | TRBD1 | CASSQTRQGAEDIQYF | TGTGCCAGCAGCCAAACACGACAGGGGGCGGAGGACATTCAGTACTTC
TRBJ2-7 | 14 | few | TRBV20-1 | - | CSASPRERLYEQYF | TGCAGTGCTAGTCCTAGAGAGAGACTCTACGAGCAGTACTTC
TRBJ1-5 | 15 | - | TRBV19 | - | CASMVWGSSNQPQHF | TGTGCCAGTATGGTGTGGGGCTCTAGCAATCAGCCCCAGCATTTT
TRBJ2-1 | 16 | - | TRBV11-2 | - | CASSALTGSPYNEQFF | TGTGCCAGCAGCGCCCTGACAGGATCCCCTTACAATGAGCAGTTCTTC
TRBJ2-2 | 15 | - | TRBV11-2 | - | CASSLMLRNTGELFF | TGTGCCAGCAGCTTGATGTTGCGGAACACCGGGGAGCTGTTTTTT
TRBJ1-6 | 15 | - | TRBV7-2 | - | CASSLGVWGDSPLHF | TGTGCCAGCAGCTTAGGGGTGTGGGGGGATTCACCCCTCCACTTT
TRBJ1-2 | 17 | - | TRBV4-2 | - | CASGLGLGASSRDGYTF | TGTGCCAGCGGCCTCGGCCTCGGAGCATCTAGCCGGGATGGCTACACCTTC
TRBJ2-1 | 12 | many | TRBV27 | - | CASSTGGVEQFF | TGTGCCAGCAGTACCGGAGGCGTTGAGCAGTTCTTC
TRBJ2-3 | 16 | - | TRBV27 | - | CASSLSSGGYTDTQYF | TGTGCCAGCAGTTTATCATCGGGCGGATACACAGATACGCAGTATTTT
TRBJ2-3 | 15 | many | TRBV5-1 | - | CASSLGGRSTDTQYF | TGCGCCAGCAGCTTGGGGGGACGGAGCACAGATACGCAGTATTTT
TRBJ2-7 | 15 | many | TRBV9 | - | CASSVGRGVNYEQYF | TGTGCCAGCAGCGTAGGCAGGGGGGTTAACTACGAGCAGTACTTC
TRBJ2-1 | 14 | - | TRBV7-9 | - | CASSSPGRYNEQFF | TGTGCCAGCAGCTCTCCGGGACGTTACAATGAGCAGTTCTTC
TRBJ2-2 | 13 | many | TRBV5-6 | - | CASSQTPTGELFF | TGTGCCAGCAGCCAGACTCCCACCGGGGAGCTGTTTTTT
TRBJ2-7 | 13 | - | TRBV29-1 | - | CSVEALESAEQYF | TGCAGCGTTGAAGCCCTCGAGTCGGCCGAGCAGTACTTC
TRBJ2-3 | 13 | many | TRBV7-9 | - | CASSLSGLLLQYF | TGTGCCAGCAGCTTATCGGGACTCCTCCTGCAGTATTTT
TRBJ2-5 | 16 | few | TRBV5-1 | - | CASSPQGDKRKETQYF | TGCGCCAGCAGCCCACAGGGCGACAAACGTAAAGAGACCCAGTACTTC
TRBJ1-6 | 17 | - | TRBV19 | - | CASSISLGGSYNSPLHF | TGTGCCAGTAGTATCAGTTTGGGAGGATCCTATAATTCACCCCTCCACTTT
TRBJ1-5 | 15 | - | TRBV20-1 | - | CSARVLQMLNQPQHF | TGCAGTGCTAGAGTGTTACAGATGCTCAATCAGCCCCAGCATTTT